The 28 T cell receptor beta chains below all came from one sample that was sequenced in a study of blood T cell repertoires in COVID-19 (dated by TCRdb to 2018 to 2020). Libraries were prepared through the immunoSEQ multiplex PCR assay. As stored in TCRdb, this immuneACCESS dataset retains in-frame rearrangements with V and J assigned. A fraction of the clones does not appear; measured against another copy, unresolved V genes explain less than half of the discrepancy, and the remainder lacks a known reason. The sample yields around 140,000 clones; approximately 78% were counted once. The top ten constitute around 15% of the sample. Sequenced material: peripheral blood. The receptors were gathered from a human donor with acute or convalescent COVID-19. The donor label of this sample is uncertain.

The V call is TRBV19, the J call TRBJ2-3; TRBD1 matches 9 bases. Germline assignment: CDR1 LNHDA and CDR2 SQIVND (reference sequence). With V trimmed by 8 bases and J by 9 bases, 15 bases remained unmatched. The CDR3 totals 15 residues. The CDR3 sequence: CASASGDRVSGTQYF. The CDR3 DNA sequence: TGTGCCAGTGCGTCCGGGGACAGGGTGTCTGGGACGCAGTATTTT.

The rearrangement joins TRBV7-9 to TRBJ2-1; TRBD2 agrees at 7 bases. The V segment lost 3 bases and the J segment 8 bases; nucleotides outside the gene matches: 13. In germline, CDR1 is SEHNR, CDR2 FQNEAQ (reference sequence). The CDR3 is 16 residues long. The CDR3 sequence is CASSFPPERGGDEQFF. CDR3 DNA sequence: TGTGCCAGCAGCTTCCCCCCGGAGAGGGGAGGGGATGAGCAGTTCTTC.

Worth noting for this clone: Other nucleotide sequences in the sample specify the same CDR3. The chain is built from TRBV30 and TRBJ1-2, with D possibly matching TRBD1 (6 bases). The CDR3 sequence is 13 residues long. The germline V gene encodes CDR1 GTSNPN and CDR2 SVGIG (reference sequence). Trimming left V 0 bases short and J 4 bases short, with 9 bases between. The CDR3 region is CAWSVQGSYGYTF. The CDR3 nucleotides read TGTGCCTGGAGTGTCCAGGGGAGCTATGGCTACACCTTC.

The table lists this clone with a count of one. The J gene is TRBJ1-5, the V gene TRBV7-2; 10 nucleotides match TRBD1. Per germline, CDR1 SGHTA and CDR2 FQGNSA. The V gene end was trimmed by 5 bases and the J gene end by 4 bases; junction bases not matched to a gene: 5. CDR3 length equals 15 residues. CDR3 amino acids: CASSRTGGNNQPQHF. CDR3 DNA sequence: TGTGCCAGCAGCCGGACAGGGGGGAATAATCAGCCCCAGCATTTT.

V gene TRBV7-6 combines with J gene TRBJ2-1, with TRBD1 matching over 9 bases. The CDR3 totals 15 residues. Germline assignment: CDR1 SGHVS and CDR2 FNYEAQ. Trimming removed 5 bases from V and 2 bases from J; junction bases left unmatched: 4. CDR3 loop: CASSTRQGAYNEQFF. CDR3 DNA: TGTGCCAGCAGCACTCGACAGGGGGCCTACAATGAGCAGTTCTTC.

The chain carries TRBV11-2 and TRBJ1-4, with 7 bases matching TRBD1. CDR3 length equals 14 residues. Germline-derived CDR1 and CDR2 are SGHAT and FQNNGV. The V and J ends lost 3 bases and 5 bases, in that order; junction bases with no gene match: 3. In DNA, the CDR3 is TGTGCCAGCAGCTTTACAGGGGAAAATGAAAAACTGTTTTTT. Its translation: CASSFTGENEKLFF.

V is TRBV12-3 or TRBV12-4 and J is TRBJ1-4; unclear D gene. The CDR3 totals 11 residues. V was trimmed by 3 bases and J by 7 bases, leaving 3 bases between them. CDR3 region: CASSFSEKLFF. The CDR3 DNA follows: TGTGCCAGCAGTTTTAGTGAAAAACTGTTTTTT.

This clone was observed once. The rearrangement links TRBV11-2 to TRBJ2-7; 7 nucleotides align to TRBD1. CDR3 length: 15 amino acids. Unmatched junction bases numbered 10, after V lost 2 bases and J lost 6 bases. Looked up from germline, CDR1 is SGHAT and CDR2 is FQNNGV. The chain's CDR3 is CASSLFETGLGEQYF. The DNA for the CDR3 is TGTGCCAGCAGCTTATTCGAGACAGGGTTAGGCGAGCAGTACTTC.

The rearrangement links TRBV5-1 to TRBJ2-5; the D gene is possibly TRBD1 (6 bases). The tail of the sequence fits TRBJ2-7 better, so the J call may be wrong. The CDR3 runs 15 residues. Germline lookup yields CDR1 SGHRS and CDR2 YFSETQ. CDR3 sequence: CASSLGQGLPYEQYF. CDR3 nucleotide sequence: TGCGCCAGCAGCTTGGGTCAGGGGCTACCCTACGAGCAGTACTTC.

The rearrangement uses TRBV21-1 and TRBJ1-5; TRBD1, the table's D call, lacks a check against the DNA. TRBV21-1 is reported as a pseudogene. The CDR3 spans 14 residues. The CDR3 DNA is TGTGCCAGCAGCCCTTGGGCCAGACAGGAGCCCCAGCATTTT. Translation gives CASSPWARQEPQHF.

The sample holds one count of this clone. This CDR3 is CASSSTTGTVGYTF. DNA for the CDR3: TGCGCCAGCAGCTCAACCACAGGGACGGTAGGCTACACCTTC. The chain links TRBV5-1 to TRBJ1-2, with a possible D match to TRBD1 (6 bases). The V and J ends lost 3 bases and 8 bases respectively, with 17 bases between them. CDR3 length: 14 amino acids. CDR1 is SGHRS, CDR2 YFSETQ, per germline.

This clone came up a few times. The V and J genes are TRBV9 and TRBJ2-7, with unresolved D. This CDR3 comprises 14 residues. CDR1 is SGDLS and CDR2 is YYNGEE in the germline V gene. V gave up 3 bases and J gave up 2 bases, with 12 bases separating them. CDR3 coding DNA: TGTGCCAGCAGCGCCGGTGTGGTCCCCTACGAGCAGTACTTC. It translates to CASSAGVVPYEQYF. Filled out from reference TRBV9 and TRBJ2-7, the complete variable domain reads DSGVTQTPKHLITATGQRVTLRCSPRSGDLSVYWYQQSLDQGLQFLIQYYNGEERAKGNILERFSAQQFPDLHSELNLSSLELGDSALYFCASSAGVVPYEQYFGPGTRLTVT.

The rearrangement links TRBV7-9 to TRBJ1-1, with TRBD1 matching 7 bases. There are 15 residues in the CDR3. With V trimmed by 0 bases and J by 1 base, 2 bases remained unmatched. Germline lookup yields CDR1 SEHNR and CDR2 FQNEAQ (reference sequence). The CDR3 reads CASSLAGTANTEAFF. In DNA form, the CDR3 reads TGTGCCAGCAGCTTAGCCGGGACAGCGAACACTGAAGCTTTCTTT.

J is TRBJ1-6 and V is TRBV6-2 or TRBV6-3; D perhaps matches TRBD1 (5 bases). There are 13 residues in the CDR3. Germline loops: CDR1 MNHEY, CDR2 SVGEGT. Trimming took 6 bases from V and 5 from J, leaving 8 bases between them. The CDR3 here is CASSLDNNSPLHF. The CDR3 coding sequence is TGTGCCAGCAGCTTGGACAATAATTCACCCCTCCACTTT.

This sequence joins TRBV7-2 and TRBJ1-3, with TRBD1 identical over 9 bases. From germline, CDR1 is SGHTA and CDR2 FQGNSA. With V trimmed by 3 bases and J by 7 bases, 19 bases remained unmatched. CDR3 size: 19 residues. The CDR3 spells CASSFSGTGNLPRSNTIYF. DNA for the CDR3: TGTGCCAGCAGCTTTTCCGGGACAGGGAACCTCCCACGATCCAACACCATATATTTT.

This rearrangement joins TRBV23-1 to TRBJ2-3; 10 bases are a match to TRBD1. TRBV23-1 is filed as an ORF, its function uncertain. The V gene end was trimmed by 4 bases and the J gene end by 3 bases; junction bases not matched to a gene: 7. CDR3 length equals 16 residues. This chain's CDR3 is CASSPRDRGWTDTQYF. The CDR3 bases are TGCGCCAGCAGTCCCAGGGACAGGGGATGGACAGATACGCAGTATTTT.

In DNA form, the CDR3 reads TGTGCCAGCAGCCAAGGACAGGAACGACTCCGAGGGGGCTACACCTTC. Translated: CASSQGQERLRGGYTF. The V and J genes are TRBV3-1 (or the pseudogene TRBV3-2) and TRBJ1-2, with TRBD1 as a possible D gene (6 bases). Germline V CDR1 and CDR2: LGHDT, YNNKEL (reference sequence). This CDR3 is built from 16 residues. Trimming removed 1 base from V and 8 bases from J, with 20 bases in between.

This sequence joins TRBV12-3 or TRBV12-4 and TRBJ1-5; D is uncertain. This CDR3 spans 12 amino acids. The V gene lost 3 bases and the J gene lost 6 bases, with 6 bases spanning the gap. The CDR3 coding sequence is TGTGCCAGCAGTTTCGGGTTTCAGCCCCAGCATTTT. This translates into CASSFGFQPQHF.

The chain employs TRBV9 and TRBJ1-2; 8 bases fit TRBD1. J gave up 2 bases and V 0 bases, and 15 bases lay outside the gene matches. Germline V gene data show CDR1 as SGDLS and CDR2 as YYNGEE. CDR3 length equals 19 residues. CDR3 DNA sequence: TGTGCCAGCAGCGTAGGGACAGGGAAAGCTGCATCCTTGAACTATGGCTACACCTTC. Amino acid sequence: CASSVGTGKAASLNYGYTF. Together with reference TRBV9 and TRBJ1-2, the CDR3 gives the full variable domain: DSGVTQTPKHLITATGQRVTLRCSPRSGDLSVYWYQQSLDQGLQFLIQYYNGEERAKGNILERFSAQQFPDLHSELNLSSLELGDSALYFCASSVGTGKAASLNYGYTFGSGTRLTVV.

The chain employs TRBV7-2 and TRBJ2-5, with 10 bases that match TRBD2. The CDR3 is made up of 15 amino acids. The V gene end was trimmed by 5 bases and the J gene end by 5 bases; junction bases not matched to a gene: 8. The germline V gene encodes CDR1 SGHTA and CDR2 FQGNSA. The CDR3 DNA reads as TGTGCCAGCAGCCTAGAAGCGGGGGGGCCGGAGACCCAGTACTTC. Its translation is CASSLEAGGPETQYF.

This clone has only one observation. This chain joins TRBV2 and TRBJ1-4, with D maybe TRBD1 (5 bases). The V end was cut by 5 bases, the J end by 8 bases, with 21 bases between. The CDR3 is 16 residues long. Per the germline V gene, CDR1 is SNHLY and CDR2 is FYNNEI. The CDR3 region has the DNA TGTGCCAGCAGTAAAGGGATGGGGGGGATGAGAGAAAAACTGTTTTTT. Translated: CASSKGMGGMREKLFF.

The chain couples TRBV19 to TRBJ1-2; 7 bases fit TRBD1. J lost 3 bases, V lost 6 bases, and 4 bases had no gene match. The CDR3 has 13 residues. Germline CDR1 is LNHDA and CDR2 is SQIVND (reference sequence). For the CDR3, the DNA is TGTGCCAGTAGAAAGACAGGGTACTATGGCTACACCTTC. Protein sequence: CASRKTGYYGYTF.

The CDR3 bases are TGTGCCAGCAGCCCGGGACTCCCGGGCCTCATGAACACTGAAGCTTTCTTT. It is translated as CASSPGLPGLMNTEAFF. The rearrangement uses TRBV5-6 and TRBJ1-1; D is perhaps TRBD1 (5 bases). The CDR3 extends over 17 amino acids. V lost 4 bases, J lost 0 bases, and 19 bases lay in between. Looked up from germline, CDR1 is SGHDT and CDR2 is YYEEEE.

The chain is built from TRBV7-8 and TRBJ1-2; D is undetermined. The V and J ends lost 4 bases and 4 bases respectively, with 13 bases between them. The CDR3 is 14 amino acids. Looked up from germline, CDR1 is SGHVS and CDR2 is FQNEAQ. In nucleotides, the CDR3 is TGTGCCAGCAGCTACGACTACGCCGGCTATGGCTACACCTTC. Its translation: CASSYDYAGYGYTF.

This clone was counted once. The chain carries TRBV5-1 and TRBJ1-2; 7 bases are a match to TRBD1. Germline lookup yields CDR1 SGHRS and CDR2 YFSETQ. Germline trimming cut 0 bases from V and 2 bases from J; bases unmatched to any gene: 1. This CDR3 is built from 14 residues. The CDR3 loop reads CASSLGTGNYGYTF. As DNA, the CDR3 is TGCGCCAGCAGCTTGGGGACAGGAAACTATGGCTACACCTTC. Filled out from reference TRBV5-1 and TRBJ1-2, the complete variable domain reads KAGVTQTPRYLIKTRGQQVTLSCSPISGHRSVSWYQQTPGQGLQFLFEYFSETQRNKGNFPGRFSGRQFSNSRSEMNVSTLELGDSALYLCASSLGTGNYGYTFGSGTRLTVV.

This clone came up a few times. CDR3 in DNA: TGTGCCAGCAGTGAAGTGACGGCTGGCGGGGGAAACACCATATATTTT. Translated, it gives CASSEVTAGGGNTIYF. V gene TRBV6-1 combines with J gene TRBJ1-3; no firm D call. This CDR3 spans 16 amino acids. Germline assignment: CDR1 MNHNS and CDR2 SASEGT. V was cut by 1 base and J by 4 bases, with 14 bases left in between.

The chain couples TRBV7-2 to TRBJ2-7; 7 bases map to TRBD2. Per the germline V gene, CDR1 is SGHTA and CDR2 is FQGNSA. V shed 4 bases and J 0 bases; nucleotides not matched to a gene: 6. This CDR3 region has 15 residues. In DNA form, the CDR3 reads TGTGCCAGCAGCTGGAATCCGGGGGGCTCCTACGAGCAGTACTTC. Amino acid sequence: CASSWNPGGSYEQYF.

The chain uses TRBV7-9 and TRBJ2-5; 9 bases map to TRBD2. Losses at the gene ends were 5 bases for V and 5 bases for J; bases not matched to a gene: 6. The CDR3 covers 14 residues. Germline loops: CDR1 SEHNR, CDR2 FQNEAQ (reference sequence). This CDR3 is CASSPSGARETQYF. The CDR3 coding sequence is TGTGCCAGCAGCCCTAGCGGGGCGAGGGAGACCCAGTACTTC. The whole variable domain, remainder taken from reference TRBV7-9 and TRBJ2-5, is DTGVSQNPRHKITKRGQNVTFRCDPISEHNRLYWYRQTLGQGPEFLTYFQNEAQLEKSRLLSDRFSAERPKGSFSTLEIQRTEQGDSAMYLCASSPSGARETQYFGPGTRLLVL.